This is a list of T cell receptor beta chains from one sample in a study of blood T cell repertoires in COVID-19. TCRdb keeps only in-frame clones here, not all; method: immunoSEQ multiplex PCR. There are a few hundred thousand clones in the sample; about 85% occur only once, and approximately 2% lies in the top ten. Sample: peripheral blood. The source is a man aged 18 to 30 with active or convalescent COVID-19. CDR3s include the opening cysteine and the closing phenylalanine or tryptophan. The D gene is left open where the match is weak. Expanded clones are given a class, and other clones once, few, many or no size at all.

TRBV5-1,TRBD1,once,TRBJ2-4,CASSLAGGGKNIQYF,TGCGCCAGCAGCTTGGCAGGGGGTGGCAAAAACATTCAGTACTTC
TRBV28,NA,once,TRBJ2-2,CASSFILEGWTGELFF,TGTGCCAGCAGTTTCATCTTGGAGGGATGGACCGGGGAGCTGTTTTTT
TRBV7-9,NA,NA,TRBJ2-3,CASSLVIRGGTDTQYF,TGTGCCAGCAGCTTAGTTATACGAGGGGGAACAGATACGCAGTATTTT
TRBV14,TRBD1,NA,TRBJ2-7,CASSPWRGTGGYEQYF,TGTGCCAGCAGCCCCTGGCGGGGGACAGGGGGCTACGAGCAGTACTTC
TRBV21-1,NA,NA,TRBJ1-3,CASSKISPGGDGNTIYF,TGTGCCAGCAGCAAAATATCACCCGGAGGGGATGGAAACACCATATATTTT
TRBV25-1,TRBD1,NA,TRBJ1-2,CASSETGGDGYTF,TGTGCCAGCAGTGAGACAGGGGGCGATGGCTACACCTTC
TRBV11-2,NA,NA,TRBJ2-7,CASSFRVAGTYEQYF,TGTGCCAGCAGCTTTCGCGTCGCAGGGACCTACGAGCAGTACTTC
TRBV27,NA,few,TRBJ1-6,CASTQKRYNSPLHF,TGTGCCAGCACCCAGAAGCGATATAATTCACCCCTCCACTTT
TRBV27,NA,NA,TRBJ2-1,CASSPQGSNEQFF,TGTGCCAGCAGTCCTCAGGGGAGCAATGAGCAGTTCTTC
TRBV27,NA,NA,TRBJ1-1,CASTKFGGGANTEAFF,TGTGCCAGCACCAAGTTTGGAGGGGGGGCGAACACTGAAGCTTTCTTT
TRBV28,TRBD1,NA,TRBJ1-5,CASRQGADQPQHF,TGTGCCAGCAGACAGGGGGCGGATCAGCCCCAGCATTTT
TRBV3-1/TRBV3-2,NA,NA,TRBJ2-2,CASSPPTPGVQRTGELFF,TGTGCCAGCAGCCCTCCGACCCCCGGGGTCCAGAGAACCGGGGAGCTGTTTTTT
TRBV18,TRBD2,NA,TRBJ2-3,CASSSTSGGPGDTQYF,TGTGCCAGCTCATCCACTAGCGGGGGGCCGGGAGATACGCAGTATTTT
TRBV10-3,TRBD1,NA,TRBJ2-7,CAIRDRGNEQYF,TGTGCCATACGGGACAGGGGGAACGAGCAGTACTTC
TRBV7-2,TRBD1,few,TRBJ1-5,CASSRIGTDYQPQHF,TGTGCCAGCAGCAGAATCGGGACAGACTATCAGCCCCAGCATTTT
TRBV7-2,TRBD2,NA,TRBJ2-1,CASRLAGATNNEQFF,TGTGCCAGCAGACTAGCGGGAGCAACTAACAATGAGCAGTTCTTC
TRBV7-9,TRBD1,many,TRBJ2-7,CASSLDRAREQYF,TGTGCCAGCAGCTTGGACAGGGCGCGGGAGCAGTACTTC
TRBV12-3/TRBV12-4,NA,NA,TRBJ2-7,CASSFGADEQYF,TGTGCCAGCAGTTTTGGGGCAGACGAGCAGTACTTC
TRBV28,NA,NA,TRBJ1-3,CASRTYARNTIYF,TGTGCCAGCAGAACCTACGCCAGGAACACCATATATTTT
TRBV6-5,TRBD2,NA,TRBJ2-7,CASRLGTSGSGEQYF,TGTGCCAGCAGGCTCGGGACTAGCGGGAGTGGCGAGCAGTACTTC
TRBV11-2,TRBD1,NA,TRBJ2-7,CASSLEYPGTGRDEQYF,TGTGCCAGCAGCTTAGAATACCCCGGGACAGGGAGGGACGAGCAGTACTTC
TRBV4-3,TRBD2,NA,TRBJ2-7,CASSPVIGGASYEQYF,TGCGCCAGCAGCCCAGTCATCGGGGGGGCGTCCTACGAGCAGTACTTC
TRBV2,NA,once,TRBJ1-1,CAIDAGNTEAFF,TGTGCCATTGACGCGGGAAACACTGAAGCTTTCTTT
TRBV4-1,TRBD1,NA,TRBJ2-7,CASSQRRGDRGFYEQYF,TGCGCCAGCAGCCAACGCCGGGGGGACAGGGGGTTCTACGAGCAGTACTTC
TRBV11-2,TRBD1,NA,TRBJ1-3,CASSSYRGQGNTIYF,TGTGCCAGCAGCTCTTACAGGGGGCAGGGAAACACCATATATTTT
TRBV6-5,NA,once,TRBJ2-1,CASSYSSLNEQFF,TGTGCAAGCAGTTACTCTTCCCTCAATGAGCAGTTCTTC
TRBV7-2,TRBD1,NA,TRBJ2-7,CASSLWDRGLDEQYF,TGTGCCAGCAGCCTATGGGACAGGGGGCTCGACGAGCAGTACTTC
TRBV9,NA,NA,TRBJ2-7,CASSVAGDYEQYF,TGTGCCAGCAGCGTCGCAGGGGACTACGAGCAGTACTTC
TRBV6-5,NA,NA,TRBJ2-2,CASGRGDTNTGELFF,TGTGCCAGCGGCAGGGGCGATACGAACACCGGGGAGCTGTTTTTT
TRBV4-1,NA,NA,TRBJ1-2,CASSQERGQKANGYTF,TGCGCCAGCAGCCAAGAAAGGGGCCAGAAGGCCAATGGCTACACCTTC
TRBV9,TRBD1,NA,TRBJ2-7,CASSPLRDRAVYEQYF,TGTGCCAGCAGCCCACTCCGGGACAGGGCAGTCTACGAGCAGTACTTC
TRBV5-6,NA,NA,TRBJ2-3,CASSYDSIGTDTQYF,TGTGCCAGCAGCTATGACAGTATAGGGACAGATACGCAGTATTTT
TRBV15,NA,NA,TRBJ1-5,CATSSGTHNQPQHF,TGTGCCACCAGCAGCGGGACACACAATCAGCCCCAGCATTTT
TRBV3-1/TRBV3-2,TRBD1,NA,TRBJ2-6,CASSQDGTGYGANVLTF,TGTGCCAGCAGCCAAGACGGGACAGGGTATGGGGCCAACGTCCTGACTTTC
TRBV3-1/TRBV3-2,TRBD2,NA,TRBJ2-4,CASSPQAGGGSKNIQYF,TGTGCCAGCAGCCCTCAGGCGGGAGGGGGTAGCAAAAACATTCAGTACTTC